What follows are 12 T cell receptor beta chains derived from one specimen sequenced in a study of blood T cell repertoires in COVID-19. The assay was immunoSEQ multiplex PCR, and TCRdb's table has in-frame clones only and misses some. The repertoire has over 40,000 clones, about nine tenths of them found once; the top ten carry roughly 2.7%. Sequencing input: peripheral blood. Receptor source: a man at least 80 years old with acute or convalescent COVID-19.

The chain is built from TRBV6-2 or TRBV6-3 and TRBJ1-1, with 8 bases matching TRBD1. V was pared by 2 bases and J by 4 bases, with 3 bases of the junction left unmatched. The CDR3 extends over 14 amino acids. CDR1 is MNHEY, CDR2 SVGEGT, per germline. This CDR3 reads CASSYKTGATEAFF. For the CDR3, the DNA is TGTGCCAGCAGTTACAAGACAGGGGCCACTGAAGCTTTCTTT.

The chain employs TRBV5-1 and TRBJ1-6; D not certain. V lost 3 bases, J lost 4 bases, and 14 bases lay in between. Germline CDR1 is SGHRS and CDR2 is YFSETQ. This CDR3 has 16 residues. The CDR3: CASSSREGPYNSPLHF. Written as DNA, the CDR3 is TGCGCCAGCAGCTCCCGGGAAGGGCCTTATAATTCACCCCTCCACTTT.

The V and J genes are TRBV12-3 or TRBV12-4 and TRBJ1-1; D is unclear. CDR3 size: 13 residues. V was pared by 2 bases and J by 3 bases, with 7 bases between. The CDR3 nucleotides are TGTGCCAGCAGTTTAAAGGCGGACACTGAAGCTTTCTTT. It codes for CASSLKADTEAFF.

The chain carries TRBV3-1 (or the pseudogene TRBV3-2) and TRBJ1-2; D ambiguous. The germline V and J ends were trimmed by 2 bases and 4 bases, with 14 bases remaining between them. The CDR3 extends over 15 amino acids. Germline CDR1 and CDR2: LGHDT and YNNKEL (reference sequence). CDR3: CASSQRGFRGYGYTF. As DNA, the CDR3 is TGTGCCAGCAGCCAAAGAGGGTTCCGAGGCTATGGCTACACCTTC.

This clone appeared once. V gene TRBV12-5 combines with J gene TRBJ1-4; D is uncertain. Germline assignment: CDR1 LGHNT and CDR2 FRNRAP. Between the trimmed V and J ends, which lost 1 base and 4 bases, there was a span of 10 bases. This CDR3 contains 15 residues. The CDR3 sequence is CASGLGAGLNEKLFF. The CDR3 nucleotides are TGTGCTAGTGGTTTGGGGGCCGGTCTTAATGAAAAACTGTTTTTT.

The rearrangement uses TRBV5-4 and TRBJ2-5, with 7 nucleotides matching TRBD1. The CDR3 consists of 14 residues. Germline values: CDR1 SGHNT, CDR2 YYREEE (reference sequence). Unmatched junction bases numbered 5, after V lost 2 bases and J lost 4 bases. The CDR3 DNA is TGTGCCAGCAGCTTACGGACAGGTCCAGAGACCCAGTACTTC. It specifies CASSLRTGPETQYF.

This rearrangement joins TRBV6-1 to TRBJ1-2; TRBD1 matches at 8 bases. Germline V lookup: CDR1 MNHNS, CDR2 SASEGT. The CDR3 contains 15 residues. V shed 3 bases, J shed 1 base, and the junction held 4 bases outside the gene matches. Written as DNA, the CDR3 is TGTGCCAGCAGTGAGGACAGGGAGCATAACTATGGCTACACCTTC. Translation gives CASSEDREHNYGYTF.

This clone was detected a few times. V and J are TRBV12-3 or TRBV12-4 and TRBJ2-7, with no clear D. The V and J ends lost 5 bases and 4 bases respectively, with 12 bases between them. The length of the CDR3 is 13 residues. The CDR3 bases are TGTGCCAGCAGTCCCCCCTTACAATACGAGCAGTACTTC. Residues: CASSPPLQYEQYF.

The CDR3 sequence: CASSRTGSKSPLHF. DNA for the CDR3: TGTGCCAGCAGCCGGACAGGGTCTAAATCACCCCTCCACTTT. This sequence joins TRBV7-9 and TRBJ1-6; 8 positions agree with TRBD1. With V trimmed by 5 bases and J by 10 bases, 7 bases remained unmatched. The CDR3 has 14 amino acids. The germline V gene has CDR1 SEHNR and CDR2 FQNEAQ (reference sequence).

The V gene is TRBV7-2, the J gene TRBJ2-7, with 9 bases matching TRBD2. Germline values: CDR1 SGHTA, CDR2 FQGNSA. V lost 5 bases to trimming and J lost 4 bases; unmatched junction nucleotides: 9. The CDR3 runs to 15 residues. This chain's CDR3 is CASSLERGAPYEQYF. CDR3 nucleotide sequence: TGTGCCAGCAGCCTGGAGCGGGGGGCCCCGTACGAGCAGTACTTC.

This clone was counted only a few times. The gene calls are TRBV6-5 and TRBJ1-1; tentative D call: TRBD1 (6 bases). This CDR3 is built from 15 residues. The V gene's germline CDR1 is MNHEY and CDR2 SVGAGI. Trimming removed 6 bases at V and 4 bases at J, with 18 bases between. CDR3 sequence (DNA): TGTGCCAGCAGAGCGGGACAAACCCTTCTCACTGAAGCTTTCTTT. Amino acids: CASRAGQTLLTEAFF.

On this clone itself: Relative to the germline gene, one junction end is altered; a read error may explain this. The CDR3 nucleotides read TGTGCCAGCAGTGAAGGGACAGGGGTCCTAGTGAGCTTC. Its translation: CASSEGTGVLVSF. J is TRBJ2-4 and V is TRBV6-1; 9 nucleotides line up with TRBD1. This CDR3 is built from 13 residues. Germline lookup yields CDR1 MNHNS and CDR2 SASEGT.